Shown below are 24 T cell receptor beta chains from a single sample sequenced in a study of OX40 agonist ivuxolimab in advanced cancers. Using immunoSEQ multiplex PCR, the repertoire was profiled, and TCRdb retains in-frame clones only, with some absent. The sample gives 81,000 or so clones, about 90% of which show up once; more than 7.5% is in the top ten. Material: CD4+ or CD8+ T cells sorted from blood, obtained in a trial of the OX40 agonist ivuxolimab. Every receptor here comes from an adult with an advanced solid tumor such as melanoma, head and neck, liver or kidney cancer.

The chain's CDR3 is CASSLWDSNTLIADQPQHF. CDR3 coding DNA: TGTGCCAGCAGTTTATGGGACAGTAATACTCTAATAGCCGATCAGCCCCAGCATTTT. This chain uses TRBV27 with TRBJ1-5; TRBD1 matches at 7 bases. CDR3 length: 19 residues. Germline CDR1 reads MNHEY; CDR2 reads SMNVEV (reference sequence). V lost 1 base and J lost 5; bases outside the gene matches: 17.

In its sample, this clone was seen once. J is TRBJ1-5 and V is TRBV4-2; D unclear. Germline loops: CDR1 LGHNA, CDR2 YNFKEQ. This CDR3 has 14 residues. Trimming removed 1 base from V and 2 bases from J, with 6 bases in between. Here the CDR3 reads CASSQAGGNQPQHF. The CDR3 DNA reads TGTGCCAGCAGCCAAGCGGGTGGCAATCAGCCCCAGCATTTT.

This chain connects TRBV15 to TRBJ1-5; 8 nucleotides align to TRBD1. This CDR3 contains 15 residues. CDR1 is LNHNV and CDR2 is YYDKDF in the germline V gene (reference sequence). J was trimmed by 7 bases and V by 3 bases; bases with no gene match: 8. The CDR3 protein is CATSRGRGLGQPQHF. The CDR3 DNA reads as TGTGCCACCAGCAGGGGCAGGGGGCTAGGGCAGCCCCAGCATTTT.

The CDR3 nucleotides are TGTGCCAGCTCGGACTGGACAGAAGAAGAAAACTATGGCTACACCTTC. Translating gives CASSDWTEEENYGYTF. The chain couples TRBV5-8 to TRBJ1-2; the D gene is possibly TRBD1 (6 bases). The germline gives CDR1 SGHTS, CDR2 YDEGEE. The CDR3 totals 16 residues. V was trimmed by 7 bases and J by 2 bases, leaving 21 bases between them.

The chain carries TRBV4-3 and TRBJ1-2, with D hard to call. V lost 0 bases to trimming and J lost 8 bases, with 13 bases between them. The length of the CDR3 is 14 residues. Germline CDR1 is LGHNA and CDR2 is YSLEER. The CDR3 DNA follows: TGCGCCAGCAGCCAAGATATGGGAGTCGGAGGCTACACCTTC. Translation gives CASSQDMGVGGYTF.

The genes are TRBV4-1 and TRBJ1-4, with a weak D call TRBD1 (5 bases). CDR1 and CDR2 from the germline V gene are MGHRA and YSYEKL. The CDR3 totals 12 residues. With 2 bases removed from V and 13 bases from J, the gap between germline ends came to 11 bases. In DNA form, the CDR3 reads TGCGCCAGCAGCCAATTGGGGGGGGTACTGTTTTTT. Its protein is CASSQLGGVLFF.

The V gene is TRBV28, the J gene TRBJ2-7; D ambiguous. Germline CDR1 MDHEN, CDR2 SYDVKM. The CDR3 runs to 12 residues. Trimming shortened V by 5 bases and J by 6 bases, and 11 bases separated the two germline ends. The DNA for the CDR3 is TGTGCCAGCAGTGAGTATAACGGCGAGCAGTACGTC. This sequence encodes CASSEYNGEQYV.

The rearrangement uses TRBV16 and TRBJ1-1; D might be TRBD1 (6 bases). The CDR3 is made up of 13 amino acids. Germline V gene sequence: CDR1 KGHSY, CDR2 FQNENV. Trimming stripped 4 bases from V and 10 bases from J, with 16 bases between. The CDR3 reads CASSPPGEYRAFF. Here the CDR3 DNA reads TGTGCCAGCAGCCCCCCAGGGGAATATCGAGCTTTCTTT. Filled out from reference TRBV16 and TRBJ1-1, the complete variable domain reads GEEVAQTPKHLVRGEGQKAKLYCAPIKGHSYVFWYQQVLKNEFKFLISFQNENVFDETGMPKERFSAKCLPNSPCSLEIQATKLEDSAVYFCASSPPGEYRAFFGQGTRLTVV.

This clone was counted between two and nine times. The CDR3 DNA follows: TGTGCCAGCAGTTCCGCCTACGAGCAGTACTTC. It is translated as CASSSAYEQYF. The gene calls are TRBV27 and TRBJ2-7; D not resolved. This CDR3 is built from 11 residues. Between the trimmed V and J ends, which lost 4 bases and 2 bases, there was a span of 3 bases. Germline V CDR1 and CDR2: MNHEY, SMNVEV (reference sequence).

This clone was recorded once. This sequence joins TRBV4-3 and TRBJ1-1; D unclear. The CDR3 consists of 15 residues. V shed 4 bases and J shed 1 base, with 13 bases lying between them. Germline V lookup: CDR1 LGHNA, CDR2 YSLEER. This chain's CDR3 is CASSRVLGGNTEAFF. The CDR3 DNA sequence: TGCGCCAGCAGCCGGGTTTTGGGCGGGAACACTGAAGCTTTCTTT.

V and J are TRBV2 and TRBJ1-3; no definite D call. CDR1 is SNHLY and CDR2 is FYNNEI in the germline V gene. The CDR3 length is 12 residues. V was clipped by 2 bases and J by 6 bases, with 5 bases between them. The CDR3 reads CASSERVNTIYF. CDR3 sequence (DNA): TGTGCCAGCAGTGAAAGGGTAAACACCATATATTTT.

The chain is built from TRBV6-5 and TRBJ2-7, with D perhaps matching TRBD2 (6 bases). The CDR3 sequence is 15 residues long. Trimming stripped 2 bases from V and 0 bases from J, with 11 bases between. CDR1 and CDR2 from the germline V gene are MNHEY and SVGAGI. The CDR3 DNA sequence: TGTGCCAGCAGTTACCTACTAGCTCACTCCTACGAGCAGTACGTC. Protein sequence: CASSYLLAHSYEQYV.

This clone appeared a single time. The chain employs TRBV30 and TRBJ2-1; D is ambiguous. The CDR3 runs to 12 residues. Germline CDR1 and CDR2: GTSNPN and SVGIG (reference sequence). V was shortened by 0 bases and J by 10 bases, with 10 bases between the two germline ends. The CDR3 region is CAWSVGSLEQFF. The CDR3 DNA reads TGTGCCTGGAGTGTGGGCAGCCTGGAGCAGTTCTTC.

The chain recombines TRBV27 with TRBJ2-1; 12 bases are a match to TRBD2. In germline, CDR1 is MNHEY, CDR2 SMNVEV (reference sequence). The CDR3 is made up of 14 amino acids. Losses at the gene ends were 5 bases for V and 7 bases for J; bases not matched to a gene: 3. CDR3 nucleotides: TGTGCCAGCAGTGACGGGACTAGCGGGAATGAGCAGTTCTTC. Translating gives CASSDGTSGNEQFF.

The V gene is TRBV2, the J gene TRBJ2-1; tentatively, D is TRBD1 or TRBD2 (6 bases each). V was pared by 7 bases and J by 2 bases, with 12 bases between. CDR1 is SNHLY and CDR2 is FYNNEI in the germline V gene. There are 14 residues in the CDR3. CDR3 in DNA: TGTGCCAGCAACCCGGGGGCGCCCTACAATGAGCAGTTCTTC. Protein sequence: CASNPGAPYNEQFF.

The genes are TRBV13 and TRBJ2-7, with a possible D match to TRBD1 (5 bases). The germline V gene has CDR1 PRHDT and CDR2 FYEKMQ (reference sequence). The CDR3 sequence is 14 residues long. Trimming left V 5 bases short and J 5 bases short, with 16 bases between. In DNA form, the CDR3 reads TGTGCCAGCAGCCCTCCTAGGGGCCCCCACGAGCAGTACGTC. It encodes CASSPPRGPHEQYV.

The J gene is TRBJ1-5, the V gene TRBV13; no definite D call. The CDR3 has 14 residues. The V and J ends lost 3 bases and 4 bases respectively, with 10 bases between them. Per germline, CDR1 PRHDT and CDR2 FYEKMQ (reference sequence). CDR3 protein: CASSFGPGNQPQHF. The CDR3 DNA follows: TGTGCCAGCAGCTTCGGCCCGGGGAATCAGCCCCAGCATTTT.

The chain couples TRBV11-2 to TRBJ2-1; 10 nucleotides line up with TRBD2. Germline values: CDR1 SGHAT, CDR2 FQNNGV. The ends lost 2 bases at V and 4 bases at J; junction bases unmatched: 5. This CDR3 is 16 amino acids long. Here the CDR3 reads CASSLSLAGGYNEQFF. The DNA for the CDR3 is TGTGCCAGCAGCTTATCGTTAGCGGGAGGTTACAATGAGCAGTTCTTC. The full variable domain, completed using reference TRBV11-2 and TRBJ2-1, is EAGVAQSPRYKIIEKRQSVAFWCNPISGHATLYWYQQILGQGPKLLIQFQNNGVVDDSQLPKDRFSAERLKGVDSTLKIQPAKLEDSAVYLCASSLSLAGGYNEQFFGPGTRLTVL.

The rearrangement links TRBV30 to TRBJ2-3; D is uncertain. This CDR3 is built from 14 residues. V lost 2 bases, J lost 0 bases, and 9 bases lay in between. The germline CDR1 and CDR2 sequences are GTSNPN and SVGIG (reference sequence). The CDR3 region has the DNA TGTGCCTGGAGTACGGGTATTAGCACAGATACGCAGTATTTT. It encodes CAWSTGISTDTQYF.

The V and J genes are TRBV13 and TRBJ2-7; maybe TRBD1 (6 bases). Germline values: CDR1 PRHDT, CDR2 FYEKMQ (reference sequence). Trimming took 1 base from V and 9 from J, leaving 13 bases between them. This CDR3 spans 13 amino acids. CDR3 loop: CASSLELTGWQYF. DNA of the CDR3: TGTGCCAGCAGCTTAGAGCTAACAGGGTGGCAGTACTTC.

There are a few counts of this clone. This rearrangement joins TRBV30 to TRBJ1-1; weak D call: TRBD1 (5 bases). Trimming shortened V by 3 bases and J by 4 bases, and 6 bases separated the two germline ends. The germline gives CDR1 GTSNPN, CDR2 SVGIG (reference sequence). This CDR3 spans 11 amino acids. The CDR3 DNA sequence: TGTGCCTGGAGAGGGACCACTGAAGCTTTCTTT. Its protein product is CAWRGTTEAFF. The variable domain in full, completed from reference TRBV30 and TRBJ1-1, reads SQTIHQWPATLVQPVGSPLSLECTVEGTSNPNLYWYRQAAGRGLQLLFYSVGIGQISSEVPQNLSASRPQDRQFILSSKKLLLSDSGFYLCAWRGTTEAFFGQGTRLTVV.

This chain uses TRBV27 with TRBJ2-7; no clear D. The CDR3 is made up of 15 amino acids. In germline, CDR1 is MNHEY, CDR2 SMNVEV (reference sequence). V dropped 0 bases and J dropped 0 bases, with 9 bases sitting between them. Written as DNA, the CDR3 is TGTGCCAGCAGTTTATCGCCTCTGACCTCCTACGAGCAGTACTTC. Its translation is CASSLSPLTSYEQYF.

The rearrangement uses TRBV30 and TRBJ1-5, with 7 bases aligning to TRBD1. The germline gives CDR1 GTSNPN, CDR2 SVGIG (reference sequence). The junction had 8 bases not matched to a gene; V was cut back by 2 bases and J by 1 base. The CDR3 contains 16 residues. Here the CDR3 DNA reads TGTGCCTGGAGTCCTAAGGACAGGAGGAGCAATCAGCCCCAGCATTTT. Protein product: CAWSPKDRRSNQPQHF.

The V and J genes are TRBV9 and TRBJ2-2; D remains ambiguous. The CDR3 loop spans 13 amino acids. Germline lookup yields CDR1 SGDLS and CDR2 YYNGEE. V gave up 0 bases and J gave up 6 bases, with 6 bases separating them. This chain's CDR3 is CASSVEQSGELFF. DNA for the CDR3: TGTGCCAGCAGCGTAGAACAATCCGGGGAGCTGTTTTTT.